Given below is one T cell receptor (beta chain) in context. The table lists this clone with a few counts. Its recognized antigen is unknown. No much larger clone is present one base from it, and per-base qualities are unavailable. The source of the sample is a study of blood T cell repertoires in COVID-19 (dated by TCRdb to 2019 to 2021). Turning to the overall study: Samples from collaborators originated in the United States, Italy and Spain and spanned both the acute and convalescent phases of COVID-19. The material from the prospective study consisted of cDNA or gDNA derived from T cells, B-cell-depleted T cells, or PBMCs. Subjects who had been exposed to COVID-19, were actively infected with it, or had recovered from it provided the deeply sampled blood TCRbeta repertoires that made up the dataset. The repertoires were released in a freely available public database meant as a resource for research on the immune response to SARS-CoV-2. The samples were drawn from two sources: the first 160 participants of the ongoing ImmuneRACE study, and over 950 subjects contributed by 6 global collaborators. Nearly every sample came with metadata listing a de-identified subject ID, COVID-19 status, age in years and sex. HLA class I and class II types, where available, came from metadata supplied by the sample provider rather than from assay-based typing.

The collaborating institutions used their own protocols to collect whole blood in K2EDTA tubes. For TCRbeta analysis, collaborators shipped samples as frozen whole blood, isolated PBMCs, or DNA extracted from either of those sample types. V is cut by 5 bases and J by 8 bases, and the space between the germline ends is 15 bases. Counted from cysteine to phenylalanine, this CDR3 has 13 amino acids. The entry retains the CDR3 DNA only, 39 bases that are in frame from base 1. CDR1 and CDR2 (SGHNT, YENEEA) derive from the germline V gene. The immunoSEQ Assay, a bias-controlled multiplex PCR, was used to amplify TCRbeta CDR3 regions from genomic DNA. Concerning the study's data processing: The number of nucleated cells in each sample was estimated by amplification of reference gene primers within the assay. To quantify the absolute abundance of each unique TCRbeta CDR3 rearrangement, sequence reads were collapsed and filtered. For each sample, productive Simpson clonality was calculated as the square root of Simpson's diversity index across productive rearrangements. What TCRdb holds here is the immuneACCESS table cut down to in-frame rearrangements. Part of the clones is not present; checked against another copy, under half of the missing clones reflect an unresolved V gene, and the others are unexplained. That table supplies the V and J calls and clone size; D and trimming were determined from the DNA. This sample is represented by about 94,000 clones; about 80% of them were singletons. In total, the top ten clones hold around 17% of the sample.

Broader findings and caveats from the paper: Clinical and demographic metadata were provided uncurated, with the amount varying by source and participant.

The material sequenced was peripheral blood. The sequence was collected from a human donor in a cohort sampled during active COVID-19. Rearrangement joined TRBV11-3 to TRBJ1-1; the D gene is perhaps TRBD1, on 5 matching bases. The DNA sequence is TGTGCCAGCAGCCCTAACAGCAGACAGGAAGCTTTCTTT. The encoded protein is CASSPNSRQEAFF.